This T cell receptor (beta chain) came from a study of T-cell memory formation after mild COVID-19. Study findings and constraints: Prior to infection, memory already included some responding clones, suggesting cross-reactive memory joined. Researchers report contracting CD4+ clones mostly in CM and EM, with CD8+ clones in EMRA.

CDR1 is MNHEY, CDR2 SVGEGT, per germline. Trimming removed 7 bases from V and 7 bases from J; junction bases left unmatched: 7. The length of the CDR3 is 14 residues. Constant-segment-primed 5'RACE gave TCR alpha and TCR beta cDNA libraries with sample barcodes and UMIs. MiXCR, applied by TCRdb to the 5' RACE reads, yields one record per CDR3 protein. The table shows roughly 200,000 distinct CDR3 sequences, with around 17% occurring only once. Comment on this clonotype: Its antigen is as yet unknown.

The TCR sequence derives from an adult woman who had mild COVID-19 (a few samples of this study predate the infection). Cell type and time point are not known. This chain links TRBV6-2 or TRBV6-3 with TRBJ2-7, with 13 bases aligning to TRBD2. Specimen: PBMCs or a T cell subset sorted from them (not recorded which). CDR3 sequence: CASKGLAGEREQYF. The CDR3 DNA is TGTGCCAGCAAAGGACTAGCGGGAGAGCGGGAGCAGTACTTC.